A selection of T cell receptor beta chains follows, all from one sample in a study of T cell repertoires in cytomegalovirus infection. TCRdb ran MiXCR on the reads and lists one entry per CDR3 protein. The table includes 200,000 to 300,000 distinct CDR3 sequences, around 6.4% detected once. The sequencing sample was made of PBMCs. The receptors stem from a human donor in good health (CMV status not recorded). Some clones in this sample may be carry-over from other donors' samples. Both conserved end residues are part of each CDR3. A D gene is named only where the DNA matches it firmly. Only some rows state a clone size, as once, few, many or a class for expanded clones.

v_call: TRBV7-3; j_call: TRBJ2-5; clone_size: -; d_call: -; cdr3_aa: CASSLRRKETQYF; cdr3_nt: TGTGCCAGCAGCTTAAGGCGAAAAGAGACCCAGTACTTC
v_call: TRBV6-6; j_call: TRBJ2-1; clone_size: -; d_call: TRBD1; cdr3_aa: CASRGIFSRDRGGEQFF; cdr3_nt: TGTGCCAGCAGAGGTATCTTCTCTCGGGACAGGGGAGGCGAGCAGTTCTTC
v_call: TRBV7-6; j_call: TRBJ2-5; clone_size: many; d_call: TRBD2; cdr3_aa: CASSTPGLGQETQYF; cdr3_nt: TGTGCCAGCAGCACACCGGGACTAGGACAAGAGACCCAGTACTTC
v_call: TRBV25-1; j_call: TRBJ2-1; clone_size: many; d_call: TRBD2; cdr3_aa: CASSLAGRYNEQFF; cdr3_nt: TGTGCCAGCAGTCTAGCGGGGCGATACAATGAGCAGTTCTTC
v_call: TRBV20-1; j_call: TRBJ2-3; clone_size: many; d_call: TRBD1; cdr3_aa: CSASHRGTSTDTQYF; cdr3_nt: TGCAGTGCTAGTCACAGGGGCACTAGCACAGATACGCAGTATTTT
v_call: TRBV6-2/TRBV6-3; j_call: TRBJ2-2; clone_size: many; d_call: -; cdr3_aa: CASIPDDRHGELFF; cdr3_nt: TGTGCCAGCATTCCTGACGACAGGCACGGGGAGCTGTTTTTT
v_call: TRBV4-2; j_call: TRBJ1-2; clone_size: many; d_call: -; cdr3_aa: CASSQDGTQRTYGYTF; cdr3_nt: TGTGCCAGCAGCCAAGATGGTACCCAACGGACCTATGGCTACACCTTC
v_call: TRBV7-2; j_call: TRBJ2-1; clone_size: many; d_call: TRBD1; cdr3_aa: CASSSSILGGQGHNEQFF; cdr3_nt: TGTGCCAGCAGCTCCTCAATCCTGGGGGGACAGGGGCACAATGAGCAGTTCTTC
v_call: TRBV28; j_call: TRBJ2-7; clone_size: many; d_call: TRBD1; cdr3_aa: CASSPLRDRGYEQYF; cdr3_nt: TGTGCCAGCAGTCCTTTAAGGGACAGGGGCTACGAGCAGTACTTC
v_call: TRBV7-2; j_call: TRBJ1-3; clone_size: many; d_call: -; cdr3_aa: CASSLPGSGNTIYF; cdr3_nt: TGTGCCAGCAGCTTACCAGGGTCTGGAAACACCATATATTTT
v_call: TRBV24-1; j_call: TRBJ2-1; clone_size: few; d_call: TRBD2; cdr3_aa: CATGGGFARNEQFF; cdr3_nt: TGTGCCACCGGGGGGGGGTTTGCCCGCAATGAGCAGTTCTTC
v_call: TRBV7-2; j_call: TRBJ1-5; clone_size: many; d_call: -; cdr3_aa: CASSPEGLVTQPQHF; cdr3_nt: TGTGCCAGCAGCCCCGAAGGGTTAGTCACTCAGCCCCAGCATTTT
v_call: TRBV7-2; j_call: TRBJ1-2; clone_size: many; d_call: TRBD1; cdr3_aa: CASSLETGANGYTF; cdr3_nt: TGTGCCAGCAGCTTAGAGACAGGGGCAAACGGCTACACCTTC
v_call: TRBV6-2/TRBV6-3; j_call: TRBJ2-1; clone_size: many; d_call: -; cdr3_aa: CASSYPRRVPLYNEQFF; cdr3_nt: TGTGCCAGCAGTTACCCGCGCAGGGTCCCCCTCTACAATGAGCAGTTCTTC
v_call: TRBV7-2; j_call: TRBJ1-1; clone_size: many; d_call: -; cdr3_aa: CASSVGDTQIF; cdr3_nt: TGTGCCAGCAGCGTAGGGGACACTCAGATCTTT
v_call: TRBV2; j_call: TRBJ2-3; clone_size: many; d_call: -; cdr3_aa: CASIRDKVDTQYF; cdr3_nt: TGTGCCAGCATACGGGACAAGGTGGATACGCAGTATTTT
v_call: TRBV7-2; j_call: TRBJ2-5; clone_size: many; d_call: TRBD1; cdr3_aa: CASSPDRGLYQETQYF; cdr3_nt: TGTGCCAGCAGCCCTGACAGGGGCTTGTACCAAGAGACCCAGTACTTC
v_call: TRBV9; j_call: TRBJ1-5; clone_size: many; d_call: -; cdr3_aa: CASSVDLGNQPQHF; cdr3_nt: TGTGCCAGCAGCGTAGACTTGGGGAATCAGCCCCAGCATTTT
v_call: TRBV24-1; j_call: TRBJ2-1; clone_size: many; d_call: TRBD2; cdr3_aa: CATSDGGLAGGILYNEQFF; cdr3_nt: TGTGCCACCAGTGATGGCGGACTAGCGGGGGGCATTCTTTACAATGAGCAGTTCTTC
v_call: TRBV7-9; j_call: TRBJ1-3; clone_size: many; d_call: -; cdr3_aa: CASSGAGNTIYF; cdr3_nt: TGTGCCAGCAGCGGGGCTGGAAACACCATATATTTT
v_call: TRBV28; j_call: TRBJ1-5; clone_size: many; d_call: TRBD1; cdr3_aa: CASSPGQGLHHSNQPQHF; cdr3_nt: TGTGCCAGCAGCCCTGGACAGGGTTTACACCATAGCAATCAGCCCCAGCATTTT
v_call: TRBV7-9; j_call: TRBJ1-1; clone_size: many; d_call: -; cdr3_aa: CASSEDGQPNTEAFF; cdr3_nt: TGTGCCAGCAGCGAAGACGGACAGCCTAACACTGAAGCTTTCTTT
v_call: TRBV29-1; j_call: TRBJ2-5; clone_size: many; d_call: -; cdr3_aa: CSVEGPRQETQYF; cdr3_nt: TGCAGCGTTGAGGGTCCCCGACAGGAGACCCAGTACTTC
v_call: TRBV19; j_call: TRBJ1-1; clone_size: -; d_call: -; cdr3_aa: CASSIVRGTTEAFF; cdr3_nt: TGTGCCAGTAGTATAGTTCGGGGGACCACTGAAGCTTTCTTT
v_call: TRBV20-1; j_call: TRBJ1-2; clone_size: many; d_call: -; cdr3_aa: CSAYLRDLNYGYTF; cdr3_nt: TGCAGCGCCTACCTCAGGGATCTTAACTATGGCTACACCTTC
v_call: TRBV12-5; j_call: TRBJ2-5; clone_size: many; d_call: -; cdr3_aa: CASGLSGTGETQYF; cdr3_nt: TGTGCTAGTGGTTTGTCCGGGACCGGGGAGACCCAGTACTTC
v_call: TRBV12-3/TRBV12-4; j_call: TRBJ2-5; clone_size: -; d_call: TRBD2; cdr3_aa: CASNERGGGETQYF; cdr3_nt: TGTGCCAGCAACGAGCGGGGGGGCGGCGAGACCCAGTACTTC
v_call: TRBV28; j_call: TRBJ2-2; clone_size: many; d_call: TRBD1; cdr3_aa: CASNEIRYRGVDTGELFF; cdr3_nt: TGTGCCAGCAATGAGATTCGGTACAGGGGAGTTGACACCGGGGAGCTGTTTTTT
v_call: TRBV20-1; j_call: TRBJ2-3; clone_size: many; d_call: -; cdr3_aa: CSAREDSKSTDTQYF; cdr3_nt: TGCAGTGCTAGAGAGGACAGCAAAAGCACAGATACGCAGTATTTT
v_call: TRBV29-1; j_call: TRBJ2-3; clone_size: many; d_call: -; cdr3_aa: CSVDGVSDTDTQYF; cdr3_nt: TGCAGCGTTGACGGGGTAAGCGACACAGATACGCAGTATTTT
v_call: TRBV7-2; j_call: TRBJ2-7; clone_size: many; d_call: -; cdr3_aa: CASSPERGRVSPEQYF; cdr3_nt: TGTGCCAGCAGCCCCGAAAGGGGCAGGGTATCTCCCGAGCAGTACTTC
v_call: TRBV12-3/TRBV12-4; j_call: TRBJ2-5; clone_size: many; d_call: -; cdr3_aa: CASSQRRVQETQYF; cdr3_nt: TGTGCCAGCAGTCAAAGGAGGGTCCAAGAGACCCAGTACTTC
v_call: TRBV7-3; j_call: TRBJ2-2; clone_size: many; d_call: TRBD1; cdr3_aa: CASSPPGQGHTGELFF; cdr3_nt: TGTGCCAGCAGCCCCCCGGGACAGGGTCACACCGGGGAGCTGTTTTTT
v_call: TRBV28; j_call: TRBJ2-7; clone_size: many; d_call: -; cdr3_aa: CASSLRMGQGYEQYF; cdr3_nt: TGTGCCAGCAGTTTAAGAATGGGGCAGGGCTACGAGCAGTACTTC
v_call: TRBV12-3/TRBV12-4; j_call: TRBJ1-2; clone_size: many; d_call: -; cdr3_aa: CASSSPQGYGYTF; cdr3_nt: TGTGCCAGCAGTTCCCCGCAGGGTTATGGCTACACCTTC
v_call: TRBV6-2/TRBV6-3; j_call: TRBJ2-7; clone_size: -; d_call: -; cdr3_aa: CASSGPGGPTPYEQYF; cdr3_nt: TGTGCCAGCAGTGGCCCGGGCGGTCCGACCCCCTACGAGCAGTACTTC
v_call: TRBV29-1; j_call: TRBJ2-7; clone_size: many; d_call: -; cdr3_aa: CSVEVTAAAYEQYF; cdr3_nt: TGCAGCGTTGAAGTTACAGCGGCCGCCTACGAGCAGTACTTC
v_call: TRBV9; j_call: TRBJ2-7; clone_size: many; d_call: TRBD2; cdr3_aa: CASSIAGVSGEQYF; cdr3_nt: TGTGCCAGCAGCATAGCGGGGGTATCGGGCGAGCAGTACTTC
v_call: TRBV7-9; j_call: TRBJ2-5; clone_size: many; d_call: -; cdr3_aa: CASSFHLAGGKETQYF; cdr3_nt: TGTGCCAGCAGCTTCCACCTCGCGGGCGGGAAAGAGACCCAGTACTTC
v_call: TRBV18; j_call: TRBJ1-1; clone_size: many; d_call: -; cdr3_aa: CASSPRPENTEAFF; cdr3_nt: TGTGCCAGCTCACCAAGGCCAGAGAACACTGAAGCTTTCTTT
v_call: TRBV6-2/TRBV6-3; j_call: TRBJ2-7; clone_size: many; d_call: -; cdr3_aa: CASSYGGDPYYYEQYF; cdr3_nt: TGTGCCAGCAGTTATGGAGGGGACCCCTACTACTACGAGCAGTACTTC
v_call: TRBV15; j_call: TRBJ1-5; clone_size: many; d_call: -; cdr3_aa: CATSRGQGRGQPQHF; cdr3_nt: TGTGCCACCAGCAGGGGCCAGGGTCGGGGACAGCCCCAGCATTTT
v_call: TRBV7-9; j_call: TRBJ1-4; clone_size: many; d_call: -; cdr3_aa: CASSPQGGEKLFF; cdr3_nt: TGTGCCAGCAGCCCACAGGGAGGGGAAAAACTGTTTTTT
v_call: TRBV7-2; j_call: TRBJ1-5; clone_size: many; d_call: TRBD1; cdr3_aa: CASSSGQGTGPQHF; cdr3_nt: TGTGCCAGCAGCTCTGGACAGGGAACGGGACCCCAGCATTTT
v_call: TRBV2; j_call: TRBJ1-5; clone_size: many; d_call: -; cdr3_aa: CASSENLAGNQPQHF; cdr3_nt: TGTGCCAGCAGTGAGAACCTCGCAGGCAATCAGCCCCAGCATTTT
v_call: TRBV7-9; j_call: TRBJ2-7; clone_size: many; d_call: TRBD1; cdr3_aa: CASSLGTGEEQYF; cdr3_nt: TGTGCCAGCAGCTTAGGAACAGGGGAAGAGCAGTACTTC
v_call: TRBV6-2/TRBV6-3; j_call: TRBJ1-1; clone_size: many; d_call: TRBD1; cdr3_aa: CASRGTGTVGTEAFF; cdr3_nt: TGTGCCAGCAGGGGGACAGGCACTGTGGGCACTGAAGCTTTCTTT
v_call: TRBV6-1; j_call: TRBJ2-3; clone_size: few; d_call: TRBD2; cdr3_aa: CASRAGGFSTDTQYF; cdr3_nt: TGTGCCAGCAGAGCGGGGGGCTTTAGCACAGATACGCAGTATTTT
v_call: TRBV9; j_call: TRBJ2-3; clone_size: many; d_call: -; cdr3_aa: CASSSRGASTDTQYF; cdr3_nt: TGTGCCAGCAGCTCCCGGGGGGCTAGCACAGATACGCAGTATTTT
v_call: TRBV7-2; j_call: TRBJ1-3; clone_size: many; d_call: -; cdr3_aa: CASSFGRARQAGNTIYF; cdr3_nt: TGTGCCAGCAGCTTTGGTCGTGCTCGACAGGCTGGAAACACCATATATTTT
v_call: TRBV7-9; j_call: TRBJ1-2; clone_size: many; d_call: -; cdr3_aa: CASSLTAGGYTF; cdr3_nt: TGTGCCAGCAGCCTTACGGCGGGGGGCTACACCTTC
v_call: TRBV7-2; j_call: TRBJ1-1; clone_size: many; d_call: TRBD1; cdr3_aa: CASSLAGTGVGNTEAFF; cdr3_nt: TGTGCCAGCAGCTTGGCCGGGACAGGGGTCGGGAACACTGAAGCTTTCTTT
v_call: TRBV11-2; j_call: TRBJ2-1; clone_size: many; d_call: TRBD2; cdr3_aa: CASSLDGSSGGYNEQFF; cdr3_nt: TGTGCCAGCAGCTTAGATGGGTCTAGCGGGGGCTACAATGAGCAGTTCTTC
v_call: TRBV29-1; j_call: TRBJ2-7; clone_size: many; d_call: -; cdr3_aa: CSVAEEGYEQYF; cdr3_nt: TGCAGCGTTGCAGAGGAAGGCTACGAGCAGTACTTC
v_call: TRBV28; j_call: TRBJ1-3; clone_size: many; d_call: -; cdr3_aa: CASSLQPGSGNTIYF; cdr3_nt: TGTGCCAGCAGTTTACAACCGGGCTCTGGAAACACCATATATTTT